The 17 T cell receptor beta chains presented below share a single source sample, sequenced in a study of tumor-infiltrating lymphocytes in primary liver carcinoma. Between 20 and 30 mg of unsorted bulk tissue served as the source from which RNA and DNA were co-extracted. The input was around 0.5 ug total RNA; TCR beta cDNA was made from it with a constant-region primer. ARM-PCR, slightly modified, supplied the TCR beta libraries through three nested multiplex PCR rounds. Forward primers for TRBV1-TRBV30 and a C-beta reverse primer served the first two PCR rounds, at about 10 cycles each. A single record per CDR3 protein comes from TCRdb applying MiXCR to the multiplex PCR reads. The sample has 100,000 or so distinct CDR3 sequences; around 63% are singletons. The source material was liver tumor tissue from sampling region 5. Subset specified: tumor region T5, tumor centre. Receptor source: a woman aged 55 to 70 with primary liver carcinoma and hepatitis B virus infection.

V usage is TRBV13 and J usage is TRBJ2-1; tentative D call: TRBD1 (5 bases). The V gene lost 0 bases and the J gene lost 13 bases, with 19 bases spanning the gap. The germline CDR1 and CDR2 sequences are PRHDT and FYEKMQ (reference sequence). CDR3 size: 15 residues. The CDR3 spells CASSLGVERGNAQFF. CDR3 sequence (DNA): TGTGCCAGCAGCTTAGGGGTAGAAAGGGGAAATGCACAGTTCTTC. Together with reference TRBV13 and TRBJ2-1, the CDR3 gives the full variable domain: AAGVIQSPRHLIKEKRETATLKCYPIPRHDTVYWYQQGPGQDPQFLISFYEKMQSDKGSIPDRFSAQQFSDYHSELNMSSLELGDSALYFCASSLGVERGNAQFFGPGTRLTVL.

Concerning this clonotype itself: With a much larger clone just one base away, this may be a read error. Here the CDR3 DNA reads TGCGCCATCAGCTTTAACCGGGACAGGGGGGAAGCTTTCTTT. Its translation: CAISFNRDRGEAFF. The genes are TRBV5-1 and TRBJ1-1, with 11 bases that match TRBD1. CDR3 size: 14 residues. The germline V gene has CDR1 SGHRS and CDR2 YFSETQ.

As for this clonotype: Possible read error: a much larger clone is one base away. The chain combines TRBV21-1 with TRBJ1-4. TRBV21-1 counts as a pseudogene. This CDR3 contains 18 residues. In DNA, the CDR3 is TGTGCCAGCAGCAAAGACCCACCTAGCGGCCGACGCCACAAAAAACTGTTTTTT. Translating it yields CASSKDPPSGRRHKKLFF.

This chain connects TRBV29-1 to TRBJ1-4; 7 bases line up with TRBD1. The V segment lost 3 bases and the J segment 5 bases; nucleotides outside the gene matches: 15. This CDR3 spans 17 amino acids. The germline gives CDR1 SQVTM, CDR2 ANQGSEA. Written as DNA, the CDR3 is TGCAGCGTTGAGGATGAGGGGACGGGACAGCGGAATGAAAAACTGTTTTTT. Amino acid sequence: CSVEDEGTGQRNEKLFF.

Comments on this clonotype: The CDR3 does not close with the conserved phenylalanine or tryptophan, likely indicating a read error. The chain carries TRBV10-2 and TRBJ1-1; a possible D gene is TRBD1 (6 bases). The V and J ends lost 6 bases and 6 bases respectively, with 14 bases between them. CDR3 length: 13 amino acids. The germline V gene encodes CDR1 WSHSY and CDR2 SAAADI. The CDR3 region has the DNA TGCGCCAGCAGGTACAGGGTGGACGCTGAAGCTTTCATT. Translated: CASRYRVDAEAFI.

This clonotype was recorded at least ten times. The chain carries TRBV9 and TRBJ2-3, with D unresolved. The V gene lost 0 bases and the J gene lost 0 bases, with 8 bases spanning the gap. The CDR3 is 15 residues long. The germline V gene has CDR1 SGDLS and CDR2 YYNGEE. CDR3 residues: CASSVAAESTDTQYF. Here the CDR3 DNA reads TGTGCCAGCAGCGTAGCGGCGGAGAGCACAGATACGCAGTATTTT.

As for this clonotype: This CDR3 is missing its conserved last phenylalanine or tryptophan, likely due to a read error. The DNA is omitted, as the CDR3 cannot be located on it reliably, and the CDR3 follows TCRdb's listing. The chain links TRBV29-1 to TRBJ2-2; TRBD2 is taken as the D call from the table, unchecked against the DNA. The CDR3 adds up to 12 amino acids, both ends counted. Germline V gene lookup returns CDR1 SQVTM and CDR2 ANQGSEA. The CDR3 reads CSVYAGTGELFC.

On this clonotype: Without the conserved terminal phenylalanine or tryptophan, this CDR3 likely stems from a read error. This chain connects TRBV28 to TRBJ2-4; D possibly corresponds to TRBD2 (5 bases). Between the trimmed V and J ends, which lost 3 bases and 1 base, there was a span of 7 bases. The CDR3 contains 14 residues. Germline lookup yields CDR1 MDHEN and CDR2 SYDVKM. CDR3 sequence: CASSLTGAKNIQYY. CDR3 coding DNA: TGTGCCAGCAGTTTGACGGGGGCCAAAAACATTCAGTACTAC.

Details on this clonotype: One base away lies a much larger clone, so this may be a sequencing read error. J is TRBJ2-7 and V is TRBV6-5; 8 positions match TRBD2. Germline CDR1 and CDR2: MNHEY and SVGAGI. CDR3 size: 17 residues. CDR3 in amino acids: CASSYGSGTSFSYKQYF. Written as DNA, the CDR3 is TGTGCCAGCAGTTACGGTAGCGGGACGTCCTTCTCCTACAAGCAGTACTTC.

Comment on this clonotype: This sequence may be a read error, since a much larger clone differs from it by one base. The chain carries TRBV5-1 and TRBJ2-5, with D maybe TRBD2 (5 bases). Per germline, CDR1 SGHRS and CDR2 YFSETQ. CDR3 length: 15 residues. CDR3 residues: CACSREGLREETQYF. The CDR3 DNA sequence: TGCGCCTGCAGTCGCGAAGGACTTAGGGAGGAGACCCAGTACTTC.

Concerning this clonotype itself: Here the CDR3 omits its conserved ending phenylalanine or tryptophan, so a read error is the likely source. The chain has TRBV4-2 and TRBJ2-1; 12 bases are a match to TRBD2. CDR3 length equals 16 residues. Germline V gene sequence: CDR1 LGHNA, CDR2 YNFKEQ. The J segment lost 3 bases and the V segment lost 5 bases, leaving 5 bases of the junction unmatched. The CDR3 DNA is TGTGCCAGCAGCACCCGACTAGCGGGAGACTACAATGAGCAGTTCCTT. It yields the protein CASSTRLAGDYNEQFL.

The CDR3 coding sequence is TGTGCCAGCAGCTTAGGGATTCGAAGGGAAGGCATAGATACACGGTATTTT. It translates to CASSLGIRREGIDTRYF. The rearrangement joins TRBV11-2 to TRBJ2-3, with D unclear. CDR1 is SGHAT, CDR2 FQNNGV, per germline. The CDR3 loop spans 17 amino acids. V was pared by 1 base and J by 14 bases, with 28 bases between.

As DNA, the CDR3 is TGTGCCAGCAGTTTAGTTCGGTACAGAATTAATTCACCCCTCCACTTT. Translating it yields CASSLVRYRINSPLHF. The rearrangement joins TRBV28 to TRBJ1-6; D unclear. The germline gives CDR1 MDHEN, CDR2 SYDVKM. CDR3 length: 16 amino acids. V was clipped by 2 bases and J by 6 bases, with 14 bases between them.

With respect to this clonotype: At one of its ends the junction is not consistent with the germline gene, which may arise from a read error. This chain joins TRBV28 and TRBJ1-1; TRBD1 is a possible D gene (5 bases). The germline V gene has CDR1 MDHEN and CDR2 SYDVKM. This CDR3 contains 13 residues. This CDR3 reads CTSSFQGYTEVFF. CDR3 coding DNA: TGTACCAGCAGTTTCCAGGGTTACACTGAAGTTTTCTTT.

This clonotype was found many times. This sequence joins TRBV28 and TRBJ2-2; D ambiguous. V lost 5 bases and J lost 1, with 5 bases in between. CDR3 size: 13 residues. Germline loops: CDR1 MDHEN, CDR2 SYDVKM. The CDR3 nucleotides are TGTGCCAGCAGTATCTTGAACACCGGGGAGCTGTTTTTT. Amino acids: CASSILNTGELFF.

As to this clonotype: One end of the junction does not line up with germline, which may come from a read error. The chain joins TRBV5-1 to TRBJ2-1, with TRBD1 matching over 8 bases. Germline V gene data show CDR1 as SGHRS and CDR2 as YFSETQ. The CDR3 runs 15 residues. The CDR3 loop is CASSPRRGQYNEQSF. DNA for the CDR3: TGCGCCAGCAGCCCTCGCAGGGGGCAGTACAATGAGCAGTCCTTC.

This clonotype was detected a few times. Just one base apart from a much larger clone, this may be a read error. The V call is TRBV6-2 or TRBV6-3, the J call TRBJ2-7; 11 bases are shared with TRBD2. J gave up 2 bases and V 9 bases, and 9 bases lay outside the gene matches. The CDR3 is 15 amino acids. Germline loops: CDR1 MNHEY, CDR2 SVGEGT. The CDR3 bases are TGTGCCAGGAGACGAGGACTAGCGGGCACCTACGAGCAGTACTTC. Its protein product is CARRRGLAGTYEQYF.